Listed below are T cell receptor beta chains from one sample, sequenced in a study of blood T cells in healthy people across ages. TCRdb re-called the 5' RACE reads through MiXCR, storing one row per CDR3 protein. Of around 800,000 distinct CDR3 sequences detected, roughly 25% appear once; the ten largest clones hold about 3%. These data are also associated with another study on T cells of mothers and their children.

Sequenced: blood. Receptors were obtained from a boy between 10 and 17 years old in good health. CDR3s include the opening cysteine and the closing phenylalanine or tryptophan. D genes are given only for firm matches. Expanded clones are given a class, and other clones once, few, many or no size at all.

V: TRBV20-1
size: -
D: -
J: TRBJ1-1
DNA: TGCAGTGGCCACGGGGGCACTGAAGCTTTCTTT
CDR3: CSGHGGTEAFF

V: TRBV7-2
size: few
D: -
J: TRBJ2-5
DNA: TGTGCCGAGGGGCAGCGACCCGGGACCCAGTACTTC
CDR3: CAEGQRPGTQYF

V: TRBV29-1
size: few
D: -
J: TRBJ2-1
DNA: TGCAGCGGAATTCTATACAACTCCTACAATGAGCAGCTCTTC
CDR3: CSGILYNSYNEQLF

V: TRBV4-2
size: -
D: -
J: TRBJ1-2
DNA: TGTGCCAGCAGCCAAGATCTTCAACTCTCCTCCACCTTC
CDR3: CASSQDLQLSSTF

V: TRBV15
size: few
D: -
J: TRBJ1-5
DNA: TGTGCCACCAGCTCCCGACAGTCAAATCAGCCCCAGCATTTT
CDR3: CATSSRQSNQPQHF

V: TRBV3-1
size: -
D: -
J: TRBJ2-7
DNA: TGTGCCAGCAGCCAAGCTCCCATAGCGTTCCAGTACTTC
CDR3: CASSQAPIAFQYF

V: TRBV5-1
size: few
D: -
J: TRBJ2-7
DNA: TGCGCCAGCAGCCGTATCGACAGCCGTTCCTACGAGCAGTACTTC
CDR3: CASSRIDSRSYEQYF

V: TRBV3-1
size: few
D: -
J: TRBJ1-5
DNA: TGTGCCAGCAGCCAAGATCGCCGGAGCAATCAGCCCCAGCATTTT
CDR3: CASSQDRRSNQPQHF

V: TRBV3-1
size: -
D: TRBD2
J: TRBJ2-1
DNA: TGTGCCAGCAGCCACACTAGCGGGGTCTACTACAATGAGCAGTTCTTC
CDR3: CASSHTSGVYYNEQFF

V: TRBV3-1
size: -
D: TRBD1
J: TRBJ2-5
DNA: TGTGCCAGCAACGGGGACAGCGAAGAGACCCAGTACTTC
CDR3: CASNGDSEETQYF

V: TRBV7-2
size: -
D: TRBD2
J: TRBJ2-1
DNA: TGTGCCAGCGGGCGCGGGGGGGCCACCTACAATGAGCAGTTCTTC
CDR3: CASGRGGATYNEQFF

V: TRBV12-3/TRBV12-4
size: -
D: -
J: TRBJ1-4
DNA: TGTGCCAGCAGACATAGGGGGGAAAAACTGTTTTTT
CDR3: CASRHRGEKLFF

V: TRBV29-1
size: -
D: TRBD1
J: TRBJ2-5
DNA: TGCAGCGTTGAACTAGGACAGGGGGAGCCCCAGTACTTC
CDR3: CSVELGQGEPQYF

V: TRBV10-3
size: -
D: -
J: TRBJ2-3
DNA: TGTGCCATCAGTGCAGGGGGCACAGATACGCAGTATTTT
CDR3: CAISAGGTDTQYF

V: TRBV7-9
size: few
D: TRBD1
J: TRBJ1-1
DNA: TGTGCCAGCAGCCGATGGACAGGCACTGAAGCTTTCTTT
CDR3: CASSRWTGTEAFF

V: TRBV14
size: few
D: -
J: TRBJ2-5
DNA: TGTGCCAGCAGCCACGCCTTCGGGGCCCAAGAGACCCAGTACTTC
CDR3: CASSHAFGAQETQYF

V: TRBV4-1
size: few
D: -
J: TRBJ2-5
DNA: TGCGCCAGCAGCCAAACCCCTGAAAACAGGTTCAGACAAGAGACCCAGTACTTC
CDR3: CASSQTPENRFRQETQYF

V: TRBV12-3/TRBV12-4
size: -
D: TRBD2
J: TRBJ2-7
DNA: TGTGCCAGCACCCTTAGGGGACTACCCTCCTACGAGCAGTACTTC
CDR3: CASTLRGLPSYEQYF

V: TRBV20-1
size: once
D: TRBD1
J: TRBJ2-1
DNA: TGCAGTGCTAGAGGCAGGGGGCTTGGGAATGAGCAGTTCTTC
CDR3: CSARGRGLGNEQFF

V: TRBV12-3/TRBV12-4
size: few
D: -
J: TRBJ2-4
DNA: TGTGCCAGCGGGGAAGACAGGGAGGGGATTCAGTACTTC
CDR3: CASGEDREGIQYF

V: TRBV20-1
size: -
D: TRBD1
J: TRBJ1-2
DNA: TGCAGTGCCCGACAGGGGGGAAACTATGGCTACACCTTC
CDR3: CSARQGGNYGYTF

V: TRBV4-2
size: -
D: -
J: TRBJ2-7
DNA: TGTGCCAGCAGCCAAATACTTCTGGGGGCGAGCTCCTACGAGCAGTACTTC
CDR3: CASSQILLGASSYEQYF

V: TRBV3-1
size: few
D: -
J: TRBJ1-4
DNA: TGTGCCAGCAGCCATTACTTCGCAACTAATGAAAAACTGTTTTTT
CDR3: CASSHYFATNEKLFF

V: TRBV28
size: few
D: -
J: TRBJ2-5
DNA: TGTGCCAGCAGCCTCGGGGTAGCGGCAATCCAAGAGACCCAGTACTTC
CDR3: CASSLGVAAIQETQYF

V: TRBV5-1
size: -
D: TRBD2
J: TRBJ2-1
DNA: TGCGCCAGCAGTCATAGACTAGCGGGGGGCAAAATGACGTTAAATGAGCAGTTCTTC
CDR3: CASSHRLAGGKMTLNEQFF

V: TRBV27
size: -
D: TRBD1
J: TRBJ2-5
DNA: TGTGCCAGCAGTGGACAGGGGGCTTGGGAGACCCAGTACTTC
CDR3: CASSGQGAWETQYF

V: TRBV4-1
size: -
D: -
J: TRBJ2-7
DNA: TGCGCCAGCAGCCAAGATCCCAGGGACGACTACGAGCAGTACTTC
CDR3: CASSQDPRDDYEQYF

V: TRBV7-8
size: few
D: TRBD1
J: TRBJ2-7
DNA: TGTGCCAGCAGCGTGTACGGACAGGGCTACGAGCAGTACTTC
CDR3: CASSVYGQGYEQYF

V: TRBV29-1
size: few
D: -
J: TRBJ2-3
DNA: TGCAGCGTTGAAGCGGCGGGGCCAAACACAGATACGCAGTATTTT
CDR3: CSVEAAGPNTDTQYF

V: TRBV6-5
size: many
D: -
J: TRBJ2-4
DNA: TGTGCCAGCAGGGAACGGGACATTCAGTACTTC
CDR3: CASRERDIQYF

V: TRBV6-5
size: -
D: TRBD1
J: TRBJ2-7
DNA: TGTGCCACCCTCGGACAGGCCGGCTACGAGCAGTACTTC
CDR3: CATLGQAGYEQYF

V: TRBV29-1
size: few
D: TRBD1
J: TRBJ1-6
DNA: TGCAGCGCCTCCGGGACAGGGAATAATTCACCCCTCCACTTT
CDR3: CSASGTGNNSPLHF

V: TRBV2
size: -
D: -
J: TRBJ2-5
DNA: TGTGCCAGCACTAAACCCCAAGAGACCCAGTACTTC
CDR3: CASTKPQETQYF

V: TRBV4-2
size: few
D: TRBD2
J: TRBJ2-7
DNA: TGTGCCAGCAGCCAAGATGGGACTAGCGGCGACTACGAGCAGTACTTC
CDR3: CASSQDGTSGDYEQYF

V: TRBV29-1
size: -
D: -
J: TRBJ2-2
DNA: TGCAGCGTTGAAGTTCTAGCGCGGGACACCGGGGAGCTGTTTTTT
CDR3: CSVEVLARDTGELFF

V: TRBV27
size: few
D: TRBD1
J: TRBJ2-5
DNA: TGTGCCGGCAGTTTGACTGGACAGGGGCTATTCCCCGAAGAGACCCAGTACTTC
CDR3: CAGSLTGQGLFPEETQYF

V: TRBV10-3
size: -
D: -
J: TRBJ2-5
DNA: TGTGCCATCAGTGAGTCGCCAGGGGGGGAGACCCAGTACTTC
CDR3: CAISESPGGETQYF

V: TRBV28
size: many
D: TRBD1
J: TRBJ2-7
DNA: TGTGCCAGCAGGGAAGGGACAGGGAACGAGCAGTACTTC
CDR3: CASREGTGNEQYF

V: TRBV30
size: -
D: -
J: TRBJ1-5
DNA: TGTGCCTGGAGTGTCTCCGGGACTCTCAATCAGCCCCAGCATTTT
CDR3: CAWSVSGTLNQPQHF

V: TRBV9
size: few
D: -
J: TRBJ2-7
DNA: TGTGCCAGCAGCGTAAGGGGGGATGGCTACGAGCAGTACTTC
CDR3: CASSVRGDGYEQYF

V: TRBV20-1
size: few
D: TRBD2
J: TRBJ2-1
DNA: TGCAGTGCTCCCGGGACTAGCGGGTCCCCCCTCTACAATGAGCAGTTCTTC
CDR3: CSAPGTSGSPLYNEQFF

V: TRBV10-3
size: -
D: TRBD1
J: TRBJ2-3
DNA: TGTGCCATCAGCGGGACAGGGACTCTCACAGATACGCAGTATTTT
CDR3: CAISGTGTLTDTQYF

V: TRBV12-3/TRBV12-4
size: few
D: -
J: TRBJ1-4
DNA: TGTGCCAGCAGTTTAGCAGGCCCCGACGGTGAAAAACTGTTTTTT
CDR3: CASSLAGPDGEKLFF

V: TRBV14
size: -
D: TRBD2
J: TRBJ2-5
DNA: TGTGCCAGCAGCCAAGCTCTAGCGGGACAAGAGACCCAGTACTTC
CDR3: CASSQALAGQETQYF

V: TRBV7-9
size: -
D: TRBD1
J: TRBJ2-5
DNA: TGTGCCAGCAGCCCAGGCGCATATTACAGGGGGTTCTTC
CDR3: CASSPGAYYRGFF

V: TRBV10-3
size: -
D: -
J: TRBJ1-5
DNA: TGTGCCATCACCCAAGGGAGGAATCAGCCCCAGCATTTT
CDR3: CAITQGRNQPQHF

V: TRBV20-1
size: -
D: TRBD1
J: TRBJ1-2
DNA: TGCAGTGCCGAGAGAGATCCCAGGGGGTTCTATGGCTACACCTTC
CDR3: CSAERDPRGFYGYTF

V: TRBV24-1
size: few
D: -
J: TRBJ2-2
DNA: TGTGCCACCAGTGACCCAGACAGCGGGAACACCGGGGAGCTGTTTTTT
CDR3: CATSDPDSGNTGELFF

V: TRBV12-3/TRBV12-4
size: few
D: -
J: TRBJ2-7
DNA: TGTGCCAGCGGCCGAAGGGAGGACCAGTACTTC
CDR3: CASGRREDQYF

V: TRBV11-2
size: -
D: -
J: TRBJ2-7
DNA: TGTGCCAGCAGCGCGTTACAGGAGGACTACGAGCAGTACTTC
CDR3: CASSALQEDYEQYF

V: TRBV27
size: -
D: -
J: TRBJ2-7
DNA: TGTGCCAGCAGTTTTAAGAGGGGCGCGGGCTCCTACGAGCAGTACTTC
CDR3: CASSFKRGAGSYEQYF

V: TRBV28
size: few
D: -
J: TRBJ1-1
DNA: TGTGCCAGCAGCCTCTTTGTAGGGATGAACACTGAAGCTTTCTTT
CDR3: CASSLFVGMNTEAFF

V: TRBV4-1
size: -
D: -
J: TRBJ1-4
DNA: TGCGCCAGCAGCCAAGATGGGAGCGGGAGGGGGGATGAAAAACTGTTTTTT
CDR3: CASSQDGSGRGDEKLFF

V: TRBV4-1
size: -
D: -
J: TRBJ1-4
DNA: TGCGCCAGCAGCCAAAAAGCACCTGCTGAAAAACTGTTTTTT
CDR3: CASSQKAPAEKLFF